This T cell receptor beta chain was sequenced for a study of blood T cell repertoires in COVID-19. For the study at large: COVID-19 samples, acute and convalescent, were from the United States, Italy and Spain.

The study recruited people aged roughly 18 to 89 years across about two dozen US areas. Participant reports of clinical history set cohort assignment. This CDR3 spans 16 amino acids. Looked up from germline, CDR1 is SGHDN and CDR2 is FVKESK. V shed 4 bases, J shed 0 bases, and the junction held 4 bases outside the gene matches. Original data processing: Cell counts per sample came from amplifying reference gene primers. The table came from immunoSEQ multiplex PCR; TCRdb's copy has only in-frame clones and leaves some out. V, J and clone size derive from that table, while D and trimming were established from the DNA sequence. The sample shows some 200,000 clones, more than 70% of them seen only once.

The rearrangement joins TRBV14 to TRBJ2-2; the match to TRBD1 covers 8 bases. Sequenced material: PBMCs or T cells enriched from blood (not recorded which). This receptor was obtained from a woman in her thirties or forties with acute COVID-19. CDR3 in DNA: TGTGCCAGCAGCCGAAGGACAGGGACGAACACCGGGGAGCTGTTTTTT. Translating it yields CASSRRTGTNTGELFF.